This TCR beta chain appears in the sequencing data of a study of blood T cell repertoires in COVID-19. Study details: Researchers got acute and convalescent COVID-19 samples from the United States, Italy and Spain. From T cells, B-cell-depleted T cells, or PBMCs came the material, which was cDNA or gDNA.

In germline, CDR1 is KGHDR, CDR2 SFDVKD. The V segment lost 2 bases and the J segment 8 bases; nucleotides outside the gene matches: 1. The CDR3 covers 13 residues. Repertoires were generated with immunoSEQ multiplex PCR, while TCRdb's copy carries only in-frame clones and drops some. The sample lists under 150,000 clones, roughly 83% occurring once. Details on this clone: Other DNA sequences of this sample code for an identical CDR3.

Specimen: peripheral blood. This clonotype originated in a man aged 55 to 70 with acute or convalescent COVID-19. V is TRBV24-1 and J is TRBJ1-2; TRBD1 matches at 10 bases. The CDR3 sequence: CATSDSTGGGYTF. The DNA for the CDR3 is TGTGCCACCAGTGATTCGACAGGGGGCGGCTACACCTTC.